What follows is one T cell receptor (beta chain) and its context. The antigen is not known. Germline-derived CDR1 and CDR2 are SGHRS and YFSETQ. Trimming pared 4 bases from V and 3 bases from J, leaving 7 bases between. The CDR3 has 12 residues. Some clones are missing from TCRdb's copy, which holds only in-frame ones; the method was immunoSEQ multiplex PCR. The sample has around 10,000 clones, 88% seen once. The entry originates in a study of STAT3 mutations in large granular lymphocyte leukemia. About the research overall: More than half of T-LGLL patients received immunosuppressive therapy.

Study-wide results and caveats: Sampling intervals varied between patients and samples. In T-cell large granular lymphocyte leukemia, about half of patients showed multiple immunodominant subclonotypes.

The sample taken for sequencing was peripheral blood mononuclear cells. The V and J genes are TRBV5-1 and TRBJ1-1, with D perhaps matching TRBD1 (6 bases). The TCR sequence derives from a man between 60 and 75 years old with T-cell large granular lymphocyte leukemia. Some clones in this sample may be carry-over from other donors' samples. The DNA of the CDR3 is TGCGCCAGCAGCACAGGGTACACTGAAGCTTTCTTT. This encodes CASSTGYTEAFF.